One TCR beta chain is described in this entry. Its antigen is not yet known. One base away there is no much larger clone; base qualities are not given. Trimming at the junction amounts to 7 bases on V and 0 bases on J, and the germline ends lie 16 bases apart. There are 17 amino acids in the CDR3, from cysteine to phenylalanine inclusive. CDR3 DNA only is kept here, 51 bases in frame from base 1. Sequences MNHEY (CDR1) and SMNVEV (CDR2) are obtained from the germline V gene (reference sequence). Using the deep immunoSEQ assay, TCR CDR3 regions were amplified from genomic DNA by multiplex PCR. Genomic DNA extracted from each cell subset was distributed evenly over all wells of several immunoSEQ 96-well plates, and each plate served as one replicate. For unsorted PBMC, each replicate PCR was loaded with approximately 0.3 ug genomic DNA, equivalent to roughly 33,000 T cell genomes. Unsorted PBMC genomic DNA was sequenced across ten immunoSEQ deep assay plates. The purified libraries were quantified using a Qubit 3.0 fluorometer, sized with a Bioanalyzer 2100, and then quantified again using the KAPA Library Quantification kit. Every immunoSEQ 96-well plate was sequenced on a separate single-read 150-cycle Illumina NextSeq 550 flow cell. Regarding the original processing steps: Because the immunoSEQ output included only junctional sequences and no quality scores, the filtering could not be the same as the filtering used for full-length reads. Sequences were annotated with PyIR, a Python wrapper for IgBLAST v1.9, and V/J genes and CDR3 were assigned using IMGT germline references. Reads with weak V/J assignments (E-value above 1e-6), missing CDR3, stop codons, out-of-frame junctions, or ambiguous translated residues were removed. V3J clonotypes were defined as sequences sharing an identical inferred V gene, J gene, and CDR3 amino acid sequence. Percentage overlap between repertoires was computed as shared unique clonotypes divided by the size of the smaller repertoire. RTK rarefaction, the Chao1 estimator, and Recon v2.1 estimates of unobserved clonotypes were used to assess repertoire richness. TCRdb obtained this table from immuneACCESS and retained in-frame rearrangements with V and J assigned. These tables miss some clones; where compared with another copy, unresolved V genes account for less than half of the shortfall, and the remainder is unexplained. The V and J calls and clone size come from that table; D and trimming were worked out from the DNA. This sample gives around 95,000 clones in total; around 47% of them show up just once. Together, the top ten hold roughly 16% of the sample.

The data were taken from a study of shared clonotypes between healthy human individuals (dated by TCRdb to about 2020). About the investigation overall: The cohort comprised a couple of women and three men aged 18 to 49 years. To estimate repertoire size and how much clonotype sharing occurs between individuals, the study deeply sequenced the blood TCR repertoires of about five healthy adults. Libraries were prepared and TCR repertoires were sequenced by different laboratories using diverse techniques, in order to increase sequencing depth and limit assay-specific biases. Per donor, leukapheresis produced somewhere between about 0.85 and 8.9 billion PBMCs.

General conclusions and limits of the study: Pairwise subsampling led to the expectation that sequencing depth would affect the degree of clonotype sharing among donors. The genetic and exposure-history diversity represented was limited by the small number of donors. Sampling was limited to blood, and TCR repertoires in tissue likely differ from TCR repertoires in blood.

The donors were healthy, HIV-negative adults with no recently reported acute infections or vaccinations. Every donor was a Caucasian adult residing in Nashville, Tennessee, USA. For unsorted samples, some 100 million PBMCs were counted and genomic DNA was extracted with the QIAamp DNA Blood Mini kit. Blood was obtained by leukapheresis, after which PBMCs were separated by Ficoll-Histopaque density gradient centrifugation and cryopreserved in liquid nitrogen vapor phase. Sequencing used PBMCs. Recombination linked TRBV27 to TRBJ2-6; TRBD1 is possibly the D segment (5 matching bases). The sequence was collected from a woman in her thirties or forties in good health. Some clones in this sample may be carry-over from other donors' samples. CDR3 reads: CASTEWGAGSGANVLTF. The DNA sequence is TGTGCCAGCACCGAGTGGGGCGCTGGCTCTGGGGCCAACGTCCTGACTTTC.